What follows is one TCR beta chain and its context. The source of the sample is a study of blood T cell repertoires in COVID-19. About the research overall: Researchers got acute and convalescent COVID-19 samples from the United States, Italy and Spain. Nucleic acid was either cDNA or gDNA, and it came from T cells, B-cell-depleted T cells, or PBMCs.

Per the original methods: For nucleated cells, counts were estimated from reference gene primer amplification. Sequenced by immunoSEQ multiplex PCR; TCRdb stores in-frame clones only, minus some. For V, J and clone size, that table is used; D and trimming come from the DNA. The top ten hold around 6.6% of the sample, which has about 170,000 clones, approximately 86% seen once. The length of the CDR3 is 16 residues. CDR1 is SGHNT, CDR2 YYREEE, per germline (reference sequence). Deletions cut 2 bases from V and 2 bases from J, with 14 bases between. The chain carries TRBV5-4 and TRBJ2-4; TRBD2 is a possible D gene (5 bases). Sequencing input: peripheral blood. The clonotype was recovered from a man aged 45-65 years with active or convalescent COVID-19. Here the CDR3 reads CASSFGELMTKNIQYF. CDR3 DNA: TGTGCCAGCAGCTTCGGGGAATTAATGACCAAAAACATTCAGTACTTC.